The present T cell receptor beta chain was sequenced within a study of beta chain features in type 1 diabetes. Each donor gave one heparinised blood draw averaging around 120 mL. Sequencing targeted expressed TCRB transcripts, as all isolated RNA had been reverse transcribed. Clones were read by immunoSEQ multiplex PCR, and TCRdb kept only the in-frame ones, dropping some. Here the sample spans 250,000 to 350,000 clones, over 12% being singletons. Germline V lookup: CDR1 MGHDK, CDR2 SYGVNS. The V and J ends lost 3 bases and 0 bases respectively, with 8 bases between them. This CDR3 spans 15 amino acids. This clone was counted only a few times. The antigen is unknown. Study results and limitations: Equally in patients and controls, PCR might preferentially amplify shorter templates. Across all four CD4+ subsets, people with type 1 diabetes showed modestly shorter TCRB CDR3s.

Sequencing was carried out using naive CD4+ T cells from blood. This receptor was taken from a man younger than 35 with type 1 diabetes. The gene calls are TRBV25-1 and TRBJ2-2; possible D gene TRBD1, 5 bases. CDR3 sequence: CASSDVRANTGELFF. The CDR3 nucleotides read TGTGCCAGCAGTGATGTCAGGGCGAACACCGGGGAGCTGTTTTTT. Full variable domain (rest looked up from reference TRBV25-1 and TRBJ2-2): EADIYQTPRYLVIGTGKKITLECSQTMGHDKMYWYQQDPGMELHLIHYSYGVNSTEKGDLSSESTVSRIRTEHFPLTLESARPSHTSQYLCASSDVRANTGELFFGEGSRLTVL.